These 30 T cell receptor beta chains share one sample of origin, sequenced in a study of memory B cells and T cells in multiple sclerosis. TCRdb's table, derived via immunoSEQ multiplex PCR, lists solely in-frame clones and lacks some. The data show 30,000 or so clones, around 88% seen once. After stimulus-free culture, autoproliferating CFSE-dim and non-proliferating CFSE-high T cells were sequenced separately. Cultures began with 45 million to 50 million CFSE-labeled PBMCs, unstimulated for 7 days, with replicate wells pooled. What these receptors recognize is not known. What was sequenced was PBMCs from blood kept in culture. The receptors derive from a human donor with multiple sclerosis.

CDR3 sequence reads: CASSQDRGTGNTIYF. The CDR3, as DNA: TGCGCCAGCAGCCAGGACAGGGGGACTGGAAACACCATATATTTT. The chain uses TRBV4-1 and TRBJ1-3; 10 bases fit TRBD1. From germline, CDR1 is MGHRA and CDR2 YSYEKL. The CDR3 is 15 amino acids. V shed 3 bases and J 2 bases; nucleotides not matched to a gene: 1.

A few counts support this clone. The V gene is TRBV6-1, the J gene TRBJ2-3, with TRBD2 matching over 10 bases. There are 15 residues in the CDR3. Germline assignment: CDR1 MNHNS and CDR2 SASEGT. The V and J ends lost 5 bases and 5 bases, in that order; junction bases with no gene match: 7. This CDR3 reads CASSSSGGAVDTQYF. The CDR3 bases are TGTGCCAGCAGTTCAAGCGGGGGGGCGGTAGATACGCAGTATTTT.

This clone was seen a single time. V usage is TRBV4-2 and J usage is TRBJ2-1; D ambiguous. V was trimmed by 4 bases and J by 8 bases, leaving 12 bases between them. From germline, CDR1 is LGHNA and CDR2 YNFKEQ. CDR3 length equals 13 residues. Here the CDR3 DNA reads TGTGCCAGCAGCCTGGTAAACCCCGATGAGCAGTTCTTC. Its protein product is CASSLVNPDEQFF.

This chain connects TRBV9 to TRBJ2-5, with 7 bases that match TRBD2. The CDR3 sequence is 16 residues long. The V segment lost 0 bases and the J segment 4 bases; nucleotides outside the gene matches: 9. The germline CDR1 and CDR2 sequences are SGDLS and YYNGEE. The CDR3 nucleotides read TGTGCCAGCAGCGTAGATTCCTCTAGCGGACTAGAGACCCAGTACTTC. Amino acid sequence: CASSVDSSSGLETQYF.

The gene calls are TRBV5-6 and TRBJ2-3, with 8 positions matching TRBD2. The CDR3 runs to 16 residues. Germline assignment: CDR1 SGHDT and CDR2 YYEEEE. J gave up 4 bases and V 4 bases, and 11 bases lay outside the gene matches. For the CDR3, the DNA is TGTGCCAGCAGCATGACCGGGACTAGGATGTCAGATACGCAGTATTTT. Protein product: CASSMTGTRMSDTQYF.

CDR3 coding DNA: TGTGCCAGCAGTTTATGGAGCGGAAACATTCAGTACTTC. It is translated as CASSLWSGNIQYF. V gene TRBV28 combines with J gene TRBJ2-4; possible D gene TRBD2, 5 bases. CDR3 length equals 13 residues. Germline V gene data show CDR1 as MDHEN and CDR2 as SYDVKM. V lost 0 bases and J lost 6, with 6 bases in between.

The CDR3 loop reads CASSVGGGGQGTNYEQYF. The CDR3 DNA follows: TGTGCCAGCAGCGTAGGAGGTGGGGGACAGGGGACCAACTACGAGCAGTACTTC. The J gene is TRBJ2-7, the V gene TRBV9; 10 positions match TRBD1. Germline trimming cut 0 bases from V and 3 bases from J; bases unmatched to any gene: 12. Germline CDR1 reads SGDLS; CDR2 reads YYNGEE. CDR3 size: 18 residues.

This chain joins TRBV7-8 and TRBJ1-2; maybe TRBD1 (6 bases). Germline V gives CDR1 SGHVS, CDR2 FQNEAQ. This CDR3 comprises 14 residues. V was trimmed by 1 base and J by 0 bases, leaving 6 bases between them. Written as DNA, the CDR3 is TGTGCCAGCAGCTTAGACAGGGCTAACTATGGCTACACCTTC. The encoded protein is CASSLDRANYGYTF.

The V and J genes are TRBV9 and TRBJ2-1; 12 bases are shared with TRBD2. Germline CDR1 reads SGDLS; CDR2 reads YYNGEE. The CDR3 sequence is 16 residues long. Trimming at V came to 0 bases and at J to 8 bases, leaving 6 bases not matched to a gene. CDR3 in DNA: TGTGCCAGCAGCGTAGTGGCTAGCGGGAGGGCCGATGAGCAGTTCTTC. Amino acids: CASSVVASGRADEQFF. The full variable domain, with the rest looked up from reference TRBV9 and TRBJ2-1, is DSGVTQTPKHLITATGQRVTLRCSPRSGDLSVYWYQQSLDQGLQFLIQYYNGEERAKGNILERFSAQQFPDLHSELNLSSLELGDSALYFCASSVVASGRADEQFFGPGTRLTVL.

This chain joins TRBV2 and TRBJ2-5; 7 bases line up with TRBD1. The CDR3 has 14 amino acids. Losses at the gene ends were 6 bases for V and 3 bases for J; bases not matched to a gene: 7. The V gene's germline CDR1 is SNHLY and CDR2 FYNNEI. CDR3 loop: CASREITGEETQYF. The CDR3 coding sequence is TGTGCCAGCAGGGAAATAACAGGGGAAGAGACCCAGTACTTC.

The rearrangement links TRBV7-2 to TRBJ1-2; no clear D. The V and J ends lost 6 bases and 5 bases respectively, with 7 bases between them. The CDR3 length is 11 residues. Germline CDR1 is SGHTA and CDR2 is FQGNSA. The CDR3: CASSRDYGYTF. The CDR3 nucleotides read TGTGCCAGCAGTCGCGATTATGGCTACACCTTC.

The genes are TRBV28 and TRBJ2-7; 9 bases are a match to TRBD1. The CDR3 runs 14 residues. The J segment lost 2 bases and the V segment lost 7 bases, leaving 6 bases of the junction unmatched. Germline V gene lookup returns CDR1 MDHEN and CDR2 SYDVKM. The CDR3 sequence: CASIRDRVTYEQYF. DNA of the CDR3: TGTGCCAGCATCCGGGACAGGGTTACCTACGAGCAGTACTTC.

V and J are TRBV12-1 and TRBJ1-4. TRBV12-1 constitutes a pseudogene. The CDR3 totals 15 residues. CDR3 protein: CASTFRRATNEKLFF. CDR3 coding DNA: TGTGCCAGCACCTTCCGAAGGGCAACTAATGAAAAACTGTTTTTT.

This clone was seen a few times. The chain uses TRBV7-9 and TRBJ1-4; 7 bases are shared with TRBD1. The CDR3 sequence is 15 residues long. The germline V gene encodes CDR1 SEHNR and CDR2 FQNEAQ (reference sequence). The J segment lost 17 bases and the V segment lost 5 bases, leaving 20 bases of the junction unmatched. The CDR3 here is CASSQPDRVFPTLFF. In DNA, the CDR3 is TGTGCCAGCAGCCAACCCGACAGGGTGTTCCCTACCCTATTTTTT.

The V call is TRBV28, the J call TRBJ1-1, with 7 positions matching TRBD1. CDR1 is MDHEN, CDR2 SYDVKM, per germline. J gave up 1 base and V 8 bases, and 4 bases lay outside the gene matches. This CDR3 spans 13 amino acids. CDR3 sequence (DNA): TGTGCCAGCGCGGACAGGTCGAACACTGAAGCTTTCTTT. Translating gives CASADRSNTEAFF.

The rearrangement joins TRBV28 to TRBJ1-2, with D unclear. Germline V gene lookup returns CDR1 MDHEN and CDR2 SYDVKM. V gave up 4 bases and J gave up 1 base, with 13 bases separating them. This CDR3 spans 15 amino acids. The CDR3 region is CASSYGLGVNYGYTF. DNA for the CDR3: TGTGCCAGCAGTTACGGACTTGGGGTTAACTATGGCTACACCTTC.

The V call is TRBV2, the J call TRBJ2-7; 7 positions agree with TRBD2. CDR3 length equals 14 residues. Germline-derived CDR1 and CDR2 are SNHLY and FYNNEI. J was trimmed by 1 base and V by 8 bases; bases with no gene match: 8. CDR3 sequence (DNA): TGTGCCAGCTGTTTTATGGGGGGGTCCTACGAGCAGTACTTC. Its translation: CASCFMGGSYEQYF.

The genes are TRBV7-3 and TRBJ2-3; 9 positions match TRBD2. Trimming cost V 5 bases and J 4 bases; bases outside gene matches: 4. The CDR3 runs 14 residues. CDR1 SGHTA and CDR2 FQGTGA come from the germline V gene. The CDR3 DNA reads as TGTGCCAGCAGCCAAATAGCGGGGGCAGATACGCAGTATTTT. Its translation: CASSQIAGADTQYF.

The V gene is TRBV13, the J gene TRBJ1-6; 8 nucleotides line up with TRBD1. CDR3 length: 15 residues. Unmatched junction bases numbered 7, after V lost 6 bases and J lost 6 bases. Germline CDR1 is PRHDT and CDR2 is FYEKMQ (reference sequence). In DNA, the CDR3 is TGTGCCAGCAGTTGGGGGACAGGTAGTAATTCACCCCTCCACTTT. The encoded protein is CASSWGTGSNSPLHF.

The rearrangement joins TRBV11-1 to TRBJ1-3; the match to TRBD1 covers 8 bases. Per the germline V gene, CDR1 is SGHAT and CDR2 is FQDESV (reference sequence). V lost 4 bases, J lost 4 bases, and 9 bases stayed unmatched. The CDR3 sequence is 16 residues long. CDR3 residues: CASSSRTGSSGNTIYF. CDR3 sequence (DNA): TGTGCCAGCAGCTCCCGGACAGGGAGCTCCGGAAACACCATATATTTT.

The V and J genes are TRBV4-1 and TRBJ2-5, with TRBD2 matching 15 bases. In germline, CDR1 is MGHRA, CDR2 YSYEKL. V lost 3 bases to trimming and J lost 5 bases; unmatched junction nucleotides: 7. The CDR3 sequence is 17 residues long. In DNA form, the CDR3 reads TGCGCCAGCAGCCAGGGACTAGCGGGGGGCGAGGGGGAGACCCAGTACTTC. Protein product: CASSQGLAGGEGETQYF.

V usage is TRBV29-1 and J usage is TRBJ1-2; a possible D gene is TRBD1 (5 bases). The CDR3 consists of 13 residues. Germline lookup yields CDR1 SQVTM and CDR2 ANQGSEA. Trimming took off 7 bases at V and 3 bases at J, with 15 bases between the two ends. Written as DNA, the CDR3 is TGCAGCGGGACGGACGGGGCGGACTATGGCTACACCTTC. It specifies CSGTDGADYGYTF.

The V gene is TRBV5-1, the J gene TRBJ2-7; 11 bases fit TRBD1. Trimming cost V 1 base and J 2 bases; bases outside gene matches: 2. The CDR3 loop spans 15 amino acids. The V gene's germline CDR1 is SGHRS and CDR2 YFSETQ. The CDR3 region is CASSLKGQGAYEQYF. The CDR3 nucleotides read TGCGCCAGCAGCTTGAAGGGACAGGGGGCCTACGAGCAGTACTTC.

This clone was picked up a small number of times. The chain combines TRBV11-2 with TRBJ1-2; D is unresolved. Trimming took 6 bases from V and 1 from J, leaving 15 bases between them. This CDR3 is 15 amino acids long. Germline V gives CDR1 SGHAT, CDR2 FQNNGV. The CDR3 bases are TGTGCCAGCAGTTCCCGACTAAACCATAACTATGGCTACACCTTC. Protein sequence: CASSSRLNHNYGYTF.

This clone was seen a few times. The rearrangement links TRBV2 to TRBJ2-3; the D is unclear. The CDR3 covers 15 residues. V was shortened by 5 bases and J by 3 bases, with 15 bases between the two germline ends. Looked up from germline, CDR1 is SNHLY and CDR2 is FYNNEI. CDR3 coding DNA: TGTGCCAGCAGTCCTGGTCCAACTGGGACAGATACGCAGTATTTT. Its protein is CASSPGPTGTDTQYF.

The chain joins TRBV6-5 to TRBJ1-3; no firm D call. Trimming removed 5 bases from V and 12 bases from J, with 20 bases in between. The CDR3 covers 14 residues. CDR1 and CDR2 (germline): MNHEY, SVGAGI. CDR3 DNA sequence: TGTGCCAGCAGTCGGAGCCCGGACGATATTATCATATATTTT. As protein: CASSRSPDDIIIYF.

The V gene is TRBV7-2, the J gene TRBJ2-7; D possibly corresponds to TRBD1 (5 bases). The V gene lost 4 bases and the J gene lost 4 bases, with 14 bases spanning the gap. This CDR3 spans 14 amino acids. Germline V lookup: CDR1 SGHTA, CDR2 FQGNSA. In DNA, the CDR3 is TGTGCCAGCAGCTCCAAGAGACAGAGTTACGAGCAGTACTTC. It encodes CASSSKRQSYEQYF.

As to this clone: Other DNA sequences in this sample translate to the same CDR3. The V gene is TRBV6-6, the J gene TRBJ1-5; the D gene is possibly TRBD1 (5 bases). The germline V gene encodes CDR1 MNHNY and CDR2 SVGAGI (reference sequence). The CDR3 is made up of 15 amino acids. Trimming took 5 bases from V and 3 from J, leaving 14 bases between them. CDR3 sequence (DNA): TGTGCCAGCAGTGTTCGACAGAGTCTCAATCAGCCCCAGCATTTT. Translation: CASSVRQSLNQPQHF.

V is TRBV19 and J is TRBJ2-3; 10 positions agree with TRBD1. The germline gives CDR1 LNHDA, CDR2 SQIVND (reference sequence). Unmatched junction bases numbered 12, after V lost 1 base and J lost 2 bases. This CDR3 spans 19 amino acids. The CDR3 coding sequence is TGTGCCAGTAGTATAGCCCCGGGACAGGGGCAATTTTCCACAGATACGCAGTATTTT. Translation: CASSIAPGQGQFSTDTQYF.

The V call is TRBV27, the J call TRBJ1-5; D ambiguous. Trimming cost V 5 bases and J 0 bases, with 14 bases left between them. The germline V gene encodes CDR1 MNHEY and CDR2 SMNVEV (reference sequence). The CDR3 has 16 residues. The CDR3, as DNA: TGTGCCAGCAGTCCAGACATAAACTATAGCAATCAGCCCCAGCATTTT. It encodes CASSPDINYSNQPQHF.